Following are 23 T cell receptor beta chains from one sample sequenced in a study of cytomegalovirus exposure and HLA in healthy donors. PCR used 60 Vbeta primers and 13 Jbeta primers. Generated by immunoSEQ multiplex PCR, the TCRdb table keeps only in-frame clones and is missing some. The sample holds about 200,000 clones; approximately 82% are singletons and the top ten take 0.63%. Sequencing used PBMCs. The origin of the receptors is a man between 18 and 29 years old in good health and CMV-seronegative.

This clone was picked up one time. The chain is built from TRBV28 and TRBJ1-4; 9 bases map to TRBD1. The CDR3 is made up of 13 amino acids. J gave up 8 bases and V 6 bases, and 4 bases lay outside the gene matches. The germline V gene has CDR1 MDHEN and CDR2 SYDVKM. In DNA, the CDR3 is TGTGCCAGCAGGCGGACAGGGGTCGAAAAACTGTTTTTT. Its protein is CASRRTGVEKLFF.

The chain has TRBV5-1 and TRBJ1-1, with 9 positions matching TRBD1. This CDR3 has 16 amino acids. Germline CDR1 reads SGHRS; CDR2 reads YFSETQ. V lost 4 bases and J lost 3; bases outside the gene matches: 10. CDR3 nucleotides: TGCGCCAGCAGCCCGGGGTTCGGGACAGGGCACACTGAAGCTTTCTTT. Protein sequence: CASSPGFGTGHTEAFF.

This CDR3 is CASSLGQSSGNTIYF. DNA of the CDR3: TGTGCCAGCAGCTTGGGCCAGAGCTCTGGAAACACCATATATTTT. This chain uses TRBV7-6 with TRBJ1-3; D uncertain. V was clipped by 3 bases and J by 0 bases, with 9 bases between them. CDR3 length: 15 residues. Germline lookup yields CDR1 SGHVS and CDR2 FNYEAQ.

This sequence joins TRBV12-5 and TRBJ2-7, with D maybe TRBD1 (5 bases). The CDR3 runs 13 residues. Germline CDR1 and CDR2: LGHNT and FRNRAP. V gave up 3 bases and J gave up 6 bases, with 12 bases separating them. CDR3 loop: CASGLNKGSEQYF. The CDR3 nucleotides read TGTGCTAGTGGTTTAAACAAGGGGTCCGAGCAGTACTTC.

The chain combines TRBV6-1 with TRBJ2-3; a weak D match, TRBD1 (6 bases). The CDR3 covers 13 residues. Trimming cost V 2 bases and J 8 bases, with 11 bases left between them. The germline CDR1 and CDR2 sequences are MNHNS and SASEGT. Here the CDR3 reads CASSERDTATQYF. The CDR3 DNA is TGTGCCAGCAGTGAACGGGACACGGCTACGCAGTATTTT.

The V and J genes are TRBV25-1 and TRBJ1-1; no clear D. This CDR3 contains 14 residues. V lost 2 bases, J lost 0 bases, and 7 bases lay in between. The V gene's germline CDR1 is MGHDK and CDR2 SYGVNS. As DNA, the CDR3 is TGTGCCAGCAGTGAAGGAGGGATGAACACTGAAGCTTTCTTT. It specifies CASSEGGMNTEAFF.

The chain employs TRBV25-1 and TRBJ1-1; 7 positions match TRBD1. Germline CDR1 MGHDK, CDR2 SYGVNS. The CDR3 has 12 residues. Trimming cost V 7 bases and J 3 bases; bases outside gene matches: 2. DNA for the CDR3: TGTGCCAGCAAGGGGGCACACACTGAAGCTTTCTTT. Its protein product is CASKGAHTEAFF.

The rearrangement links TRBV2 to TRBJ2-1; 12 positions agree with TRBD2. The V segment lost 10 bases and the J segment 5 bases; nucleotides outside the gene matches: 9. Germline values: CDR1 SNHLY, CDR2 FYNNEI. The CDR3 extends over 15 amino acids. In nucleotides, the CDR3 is TGTGCCAACAGGCGGACTAGCGGGACCAACAATGAGCAGTTCTTC. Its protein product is CANRRTSGTNNEQFF.

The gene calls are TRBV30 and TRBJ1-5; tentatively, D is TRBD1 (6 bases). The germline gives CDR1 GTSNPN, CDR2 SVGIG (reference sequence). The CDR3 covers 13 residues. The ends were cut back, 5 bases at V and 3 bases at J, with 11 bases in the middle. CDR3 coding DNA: TGTGCCTGGTCGCAGGGGATCAATCAGCCCCAGCATTTT. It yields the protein CAWSQGINQPQHF.

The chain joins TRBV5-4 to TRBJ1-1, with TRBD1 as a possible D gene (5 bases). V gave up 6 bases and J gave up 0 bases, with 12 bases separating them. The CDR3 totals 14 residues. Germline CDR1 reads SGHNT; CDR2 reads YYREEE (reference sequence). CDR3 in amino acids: CASTFGGLNTEAFF. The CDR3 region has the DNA TGTGCCAGCACCTTCGGGGGTTTGAACACTGAAGCTTTCTTT.

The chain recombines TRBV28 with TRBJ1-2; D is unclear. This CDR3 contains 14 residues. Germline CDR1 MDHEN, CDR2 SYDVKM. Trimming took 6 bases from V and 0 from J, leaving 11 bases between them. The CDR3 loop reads CASRFMSSNYGYTF. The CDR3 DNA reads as TGTGCCAGCAGGTTCATGAGTTCTAACTATGGCTACACCTTC.

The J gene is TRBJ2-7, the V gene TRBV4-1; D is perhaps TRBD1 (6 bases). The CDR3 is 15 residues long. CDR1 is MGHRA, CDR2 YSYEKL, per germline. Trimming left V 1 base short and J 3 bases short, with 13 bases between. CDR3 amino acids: CASSQGVGAVYEQYF. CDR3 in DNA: TGCGCCAGCAGCCAAGGGGTGGGGGCCGTCTACGAGCAGTACTTC.

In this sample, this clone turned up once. The CDR3 sequence: CASRSSGITYNEQFF. The DNA for the CDR3 is TGCGCCAGCAGGTCAAGCGGGATCACCTACAATGAGCAGTTCTTC. The rearrangement uses TRBV5-1 and TRBJ2-1; 7 nucleotides align to TRBD2. Germline V gene sequence: CDR1 SGHRS, CDR2 YFSETQ. V shed 5 bases and J 2 bases; nucleotides not matched to a gene: 7. The CDR3 is 15 amino acids.

In DNA form, the CDR3 reads TGTGCCAGCAGTGCGACAGGGTCCCAGCCCCAGCATTTT. The encoded protein is CASSATGSQPQHF. V usage is TRBV27 and J usage is TRBJ1-5; 7 bases are shared with TRBD1. Trimming cost V 5 bases and J 7 bases; bases outside gene matches: 5. The CDR3 contains 13 residues. Germline V lookup: CDR1 MNHEY, CDR2 SMNVEV (reference sequence).

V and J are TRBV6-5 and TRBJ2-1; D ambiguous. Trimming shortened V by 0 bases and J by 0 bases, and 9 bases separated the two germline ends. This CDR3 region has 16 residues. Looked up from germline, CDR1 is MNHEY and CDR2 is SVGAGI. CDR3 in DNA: TGTGCCAGCAGTTACTCGGCCCAGGACTCCTACAATGAGCAGTTCTTC. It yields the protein CASSYSAQDSYNEQFF.

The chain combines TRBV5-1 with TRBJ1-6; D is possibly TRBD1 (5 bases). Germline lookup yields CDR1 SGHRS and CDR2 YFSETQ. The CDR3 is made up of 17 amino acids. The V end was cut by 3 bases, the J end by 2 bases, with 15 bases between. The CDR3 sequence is CASSSRGVAAYNSPLHF. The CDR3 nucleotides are TGCGCCAGCAGCTCCCGGGGGGTTGCGGCCTATAATTCACCCCTCCACTTT.

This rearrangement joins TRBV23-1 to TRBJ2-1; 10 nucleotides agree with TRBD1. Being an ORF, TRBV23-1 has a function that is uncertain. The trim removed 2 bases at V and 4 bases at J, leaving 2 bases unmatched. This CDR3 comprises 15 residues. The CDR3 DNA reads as TGCGCCAGCAGTCAACCGGGACAGGGGTACAATGAGCAGTTCTTC. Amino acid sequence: CASSQPGQGYNEQFF.

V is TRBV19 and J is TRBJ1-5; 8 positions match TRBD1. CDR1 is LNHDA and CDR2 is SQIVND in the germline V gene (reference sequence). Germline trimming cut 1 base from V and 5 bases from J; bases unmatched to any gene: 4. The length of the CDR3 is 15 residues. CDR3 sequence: CASSIGQGFHQPQHF. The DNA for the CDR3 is TGTGCCAGTAGTATAGGACAGGGGTTCCATCAGCCCCAGCATTTT.

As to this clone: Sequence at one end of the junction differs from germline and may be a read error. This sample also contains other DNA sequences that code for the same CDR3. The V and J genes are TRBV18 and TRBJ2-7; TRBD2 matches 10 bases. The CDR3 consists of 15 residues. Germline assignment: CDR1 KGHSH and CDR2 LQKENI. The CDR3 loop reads CASSPPSLAGAEQYF. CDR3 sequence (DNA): TGTGCCAGTTCACCACCGAGTCTAGCGGGAGCCGAGCAGTACTTC.

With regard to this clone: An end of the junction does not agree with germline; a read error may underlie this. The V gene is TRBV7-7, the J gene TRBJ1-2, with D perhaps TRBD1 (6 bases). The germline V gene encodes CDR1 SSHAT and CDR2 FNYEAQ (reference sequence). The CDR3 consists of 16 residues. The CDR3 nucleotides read TGTGCTAGCAGCTTAAAATCTTCTGGCAGGGGCTATGGCTACACCTTC. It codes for CASSLKSSGRGYGYTF.

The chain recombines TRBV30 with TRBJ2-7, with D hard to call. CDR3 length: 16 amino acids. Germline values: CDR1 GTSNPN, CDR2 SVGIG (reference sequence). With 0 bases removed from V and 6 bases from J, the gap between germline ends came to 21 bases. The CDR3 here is CAWSVKIGLSTLEQYF. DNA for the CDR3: TGTGCCTGGAGTGTAAAAATTGGGCTTTCCACCCTCGAGCAGTACTTC. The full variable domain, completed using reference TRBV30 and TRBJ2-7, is SQTIHQWPATLVQPVGSPLSLECTVEGTSNPNLYWYRQAAGRGLQLLFYSVGIGQISSEVPQNLSASRPQDRQFILSSKKLLLSDSGFYLCAWSVKIGLSTLEQYFGPGTRLTVT.

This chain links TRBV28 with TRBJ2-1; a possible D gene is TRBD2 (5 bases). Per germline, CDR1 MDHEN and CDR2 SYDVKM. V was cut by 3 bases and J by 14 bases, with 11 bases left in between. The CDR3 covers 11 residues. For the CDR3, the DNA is TGTGCCAGCAGTTTTCCCGGGATAAAGTTCTTC. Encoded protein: CASSFPGIKFF.

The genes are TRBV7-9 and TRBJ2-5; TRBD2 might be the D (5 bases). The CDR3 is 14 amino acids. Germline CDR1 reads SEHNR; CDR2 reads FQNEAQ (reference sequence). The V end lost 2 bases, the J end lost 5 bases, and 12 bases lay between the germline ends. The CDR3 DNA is TGTGCCAGCAGCTTAAATCCTAGCTTGGAGACCCAGTACTTC. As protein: CASSLNPSLETQYF.